One and the same sample provided the 2 T cell receptor beta chains below, sequenced in a study of cytomegalovirus exposure and HLA in healthy donors. Both 60 Vbeta primers and 13 Jbeta primers went into the PCR. The table came from immunoSEQ multiplex PCR; TCRdb's copy has only in-frame clones and leaves some out. The sample records about 130,000 clones, roughly 83% being singletons. The specimen was PBMCs. The receptors were gathered from a girl between 2 and 10 years old in good health and CMV-seronegative.

This chain joins TRBV25-1 and TRBJ2-7, with a possible D match to TRBD1 (7 bases). The V and J ends lost 8 bases and 0 bases respectively, with 14 bases between them. The CDR3 has 14 residues. The germline gives CDR1 MGHDK, CDR2 SYGVNS. The CDR3 DNA is TGTGCCAGCGCGGGACAGTCGTACTCCTACGAGCAGTACTTC. Its translation: CASAGQSYSYEQYF.

This chain connects TRBV5-1 to TRBJ1-4; D unclear. Germline V gives CDR1 SGHRS, CDR2 YFSETQ. V was trimmed by 0 bases and J by 4 bases, leaving 7 bases between them. The CDR3 totals 14 residues. Here the CDR3 DNA reads TGCGCCAGCAGCTTGGGTCAGGATAATGAAAAACTGTTTTTT. It codes for CASSLGQDNEKLFF.